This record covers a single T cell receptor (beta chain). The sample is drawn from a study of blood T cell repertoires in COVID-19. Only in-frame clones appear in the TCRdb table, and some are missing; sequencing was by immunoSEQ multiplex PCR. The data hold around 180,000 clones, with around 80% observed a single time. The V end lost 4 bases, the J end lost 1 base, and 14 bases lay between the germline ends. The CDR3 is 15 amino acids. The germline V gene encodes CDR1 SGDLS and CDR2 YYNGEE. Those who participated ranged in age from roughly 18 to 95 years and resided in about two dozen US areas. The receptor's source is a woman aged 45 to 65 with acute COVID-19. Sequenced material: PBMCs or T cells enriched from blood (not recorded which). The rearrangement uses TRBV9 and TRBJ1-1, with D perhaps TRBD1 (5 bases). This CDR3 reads CASSSSGTRNTEAFF. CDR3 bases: TGTGCCAGCAGCTCAAGCGGGACTAGGAACACTGAAGCTTTCTTT. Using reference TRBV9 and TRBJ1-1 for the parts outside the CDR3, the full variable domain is DSGVTQTPKHLITATGQRVTLRCSPRSGDLSVYWYQQSLDQGLQFLIQYYNGEERAKGNILERFSAQQFPDLHSELNLSSLELGDSALYFCASSSSGTRNTEAFFGQGTRLTVV.